These 10 T cell receptor beta chains originate from one sample sequenced in a study of T cell clonality in common variable immunodeficiency. The assay was immunoSEQ multiplex PCR, and TCRdb's table has in-frame clones only and misses some. The table records approximately 64,000 clones without singletons, the ten largest covering about 1.7%. Sequencing used peripheral blood mononuclear cells. The receptors shown here come from a person aged 18-70 years in good health.

This clone was observed a few times. The read ends 3 residues shy of where the CDR3 ends; the end is completed using the germline J gene. The V call is TRBV7-8, the J call TRBJ2-1, with TRBD1 identical over 11 bases. The CDR3 spans 14 residues. CDR1 and CDR2 from the germline V gene are SGHVS and FQNEAQ. Unmatched junction bases numbered 4, after V lost 5 bases and J lost 7 bases. The CDR3 reads CASSAGTGGNEQFF. The CDR3 DNA, read in part, is TGTGCCAGCAGCGCCGGGACAGGGGGGAATGAG.

In regard to this clone: The read stops 3 residues short of the end of the CDR3; the missing end is completed from the germline J gene. The V gene is TRBV11-1, the J gene TRBJ2-5, with D possibly TRBD1 on 5 matching bases. V lost 5 bases and J lost 3, with 10 bases in between. CDR3 size: 13 residues. Germline V CDR1 and CDR2: SGHAT, FQDESV (reference sequence). The CDR3 protein is CASSRQHKETQYF. CDR3 DNA, as far as it was read: TGTGCCAGCAGCCGACAGCATAAAGAGACC.

This clone was observed many times. The read falls 3 residues short of the CDR3 end, and the missing part is taken from the germline J gene. The rearrangement joins TRBV12-5 to TRBJ2-1, with 8 bases fitting TRBD2. V shed 2 bases and J 1 base; nucleotides not matched to a gene: 10. CDR3 length: 18 amino acids. CDR1 is LGHNT and CDR2 is FRNRAP in the germline V gene. The CDR3 bases that were read are TGTGCTAGTGGTTTGCCAGCGGGGGCCAAGGATTCCTACAATGAG. This codes for CASGLPAGAKDSYNE. The full-length CDR3 reads as CASGLPAGAKDSYNEQFF.

This clone was counted ten times or more. The read falls 3 residues short of the CDR3 end, and the missing part is taken from the germline J gene. The V call is TRBV7-9, the J call TRBJ2-3; D might be TRBD1 (5 bases). Germline-derived CDR1 and CDR2 are SEHNR and FQNEAQ (reference sequence). The CDR3 loop spans 12 amino acids. The V and J ends lost 5 bases and 6 bases respectively, with 9 bases between them. The covered CDR3 bases are TGTGCCAGCAGCCAGGGCTCGGATACG. Protein: CASSQGSDT. The CDR3 as a whole reads CASSQGSDTQYF.

This clone was found many times. The sequence runs out 3 residues before the end of the CDR3; the remainder is reconstructed from the germline J gene. This chain joins TRBV28 and TRBJ2-2; D remains unclear. Germline V gene data show CDR1 as MDHEN and CDR2 as SYDVKM. With 3 bases removed from V and 4 bases from J, the gap between germline ends came to 12 bases. The CDR3 runs to 15 residues. Partial CDR3 DNA: TGTGCCAGCAGTTTCGGTGACAAAGTCACCGGGGAG. Protein product: CASSFGDKVTGE. The full-length CDR3 reads as CASSFGDKVTGELFF.

This clone was counted at least ten times. Sequencing ends 3 residues short of the CDR3 end; the germline J gene provides the rest. The chain carries TRBV7-3 and TRBJ2-5, with unresolved D. The CDR3 is 11 residues long. Germline V gene lookup returns CDR1 SGHTA and CDR2 FQGTGA. V dropped 10 bases and J dropped 3 bases, with 9 bases sitting between them. CDR3 DNA (partial): TGTGCCAACCTAATCAAAGAGACC. It yields the protein CANLIKET. The full CDR3 is CANLIKETQYF.

This clone was observed at least ten times. The CDR3 extends 3 residues past the end of the read, so its final part is completed from the germline J gene. The chain joins TRBV18 to TRBJ2-3; 10 nucleotides agree with TRBD1. Trimming removed 8 bases from V and 6 bases from J; junction bases left unmatched: 8. The CDR3 is made up of 14 amino acids. Germline CDR1 is KGHSH and CDR2 is LQKENI. The CDR3 protein is CASRQGASLDTQYF. CDR3 DNA, as far as it was read: TGTGCCAGCCGACAGGGGGCGAGTCTGGATACG.

At least ten counts were recorded for this clone. The CDR3 extends 3 residues past the end of the read, so its final part is completed from the germline J gene. The rearrangement links TRBV18 to TRBJ1-1; 7 positions match TRBD1. The CDR3 is 13 amino acids. CDR1 and CDR2 (germline): KGHSH, LQKENI. After removal of 7 bases from V and 4 bases from J, the junction contained 6 bases not matched to a gene. The CDR3 sequence is CASFTGVGTEAFF. The part of the CDR3 DNA that was read is TGTGCCAGCTTCACAGGGGTCGGCACTGAA.

The table lists this clone with many counts. The read falls 3 residues short of the CDR3 end, and the missing part is taken from the germline J gene. The chain couples TRBV20-1 to TRBJ2-5, with TRBD1 identical over 7 bases. Looked up from germline, CDR1 is DFQATT and CDR2 is SNEGSKA (reference sequence). This CDR3 contains 13 residues. V trimming: 5 bases; J trimming: 2 bases; junction bases outside the gene matches: 5. The CDR3 spells CSALGQDQETQYF. The part of the CDR3 DNA that was read is TGCAGTGCTTTAGGACAGGATCAAGAGACC.

This clone was found many times. The read ends 3 residues before the CDR3 terminus; that terminus is restored from the germline J gene. The J gene is TRBJ2-1, the V gene TRBV19; 9 nucleotides line up with TRBD2. This CDR3 spans 15 amino acids. Germline V gene data show CDR1 as LNHDA and CDR2 as SQIVND (reference sequence). J was trimmed by 9 bases and V by 3 bases; bases with no gene match: 9. This CDR3 is CASSISAGGMSEQFF. The sequenced part of the CDR3 DNA is TGTGCCAGTAGTATTTCGGCGGGAGGGATGAGTGAG.